Listed here are 2 T cell receptor beta chains from one sample, sequenced in a study of blood T cells in healthy people across ages (dated by TCRdb to the mid-2010s). Library generation was performed with 5' RACE. Data came from an Illumina HiSeq 2500. A second PCR of about 6 to 11 cycles was run with a J-beta primer mix and a sample-barcoded 5' primer. The raw public reads went through TCRdb reprocessing: fastp at Q25, MiXCR clone calling, in-frame beta chains kept. Each CDR3 protein gets just one entry, which takes the most common genes and DNA from the rows behind it. This sample gives 850,000 to 1,300,000 distinct CDR3 sequences in total; less than 50% of them show up just once. Jointly, the top ten make up under 20% of the sample. The sequenced sample consisted of blood. Receptor source: an older woman in good health.

The V call is TRBV5-6, the J call TRBJ2-4; D gene ambiguous. The J call is doubtful: the DNA matches TRBJ2-5 better. The CDR3 has 14 amino acids. CDR1 and CDR2 from the germline V gene are SGHDT and YYEEEE. The CDR3 sequence: CASSLAGRRETQYF. The CDR3 nucleotides are TGTGCCAGCAGCTTGGCCGGTCGGCGGGAGACCCAGTACTTC.

This clonotype was counted a single time. This may arise from a read error, as a much more abundant clone is one base away. The V call is TRBV3-1, the J call TRBJ1-5; D call uncertain. Per the germline V gene, CDR1 is LGHDT and CDR2 is YNNKEL (reference sequence). CDR3 length: 14 residues. The CDR3, as DNA: TGTGCCAGCAGCCAAGGAGTAGGGAGTCAGCCCCGGCATTTT. This codes for CASSQGVGSQPRHF. Full variable domain (rest looked up from reference TRBV3-1 and TRBJ1-5): DTAVSQTPKYLVTQMGNDKSIKCEQNLGHDTMYWYKQDSKKFLKIMFSYNNKELIINETVPNRFSPKSPDKAHLNLHINSLELGDSAVYFCASSQGVGSQPRHFGDGTRLSIL.